The rows below give T cell receptor beta chains drawn from one sample of a study of technical replicates of blood from a few donors. Clones were sequenced by immunoSEQ multiplex PCR, and TCRdb holds only the in-frame ones, with some missing. The sample consists of some 87,000 clones, about 93% of them appearing once. The specimen was T cells isolated from PBMCs. The receptors were gathered from a human donor in good health. The CDR3 runs from the conserved cysteine through the conserved F or W. A D gene is named only where the DNA matches it firmly. Some rows mark clone size as missing; the rest say once, few, many or name a class of expanded clone.

V,size,D,J,CDR3,DNA
TRBV7-2,once,-,TRBJ1-2,CASSPRQPYGYTF,TGTGCCAGCAGCCCCCGACAGCCCTATGGCTACACCTTC
TRBV28,-,TRBD2,TRBJ2-1,CASSESGGNNEQFF,TGTGCCAGCAGTGAAAGCGGGGGTAACAATGAGCAGTTCTTC
TRBV5-1,-,TRBD2,TRBJ2-7,CASSSGYRLAGEESYEQYF,TGCGCCAGCAGCTCCGGTTACCGACTAGCGGGAGAAGAAAGCTACGAGCAGTACTTC
TRBV19,-,TRBD1,TRBJ2-3,CASSKGQVASTDTQYF,TGTGCCAGTAGTAAGGGACAGGTTGCCAGCACAGATACGCAGTATTTT
TRBV9,once,-,TRBJ2-2,CASSVTAGELFF,TGTGCCAGCAGCGTAACTGCGGGGGAGCTGTTTTTT
TRBV9,-,TRBD2,TRBJ2-1,CASSSRTRTSYNEQFF,TGTGCCAGCAGCTCGAGGACTAGAACCTCCTACAATGAGCAGTTCTTC
TRBV27,-,-,TRBJ1-5,CASSLKRTGNQPQHF,TGTGCCAGCAGTTTAAAAAGGACAGGCAATCAGCCCCAGCATTTT
TRBV7-2,-,TRBD2,TRBJ2-2,CASSLIRLAGVLTGELFF,TGTGCCAGCAGCTTAATTAGGCTAGCGGGAGTACTGACCGGGGAGCTGTTTTTT
TRBV29-1,-,-,TRBJ1-5,CSVVTGMSNQPQHF,TGCAGCGTTGTTACAGGGATGAGCAATCAGCCCCAGCATTTT
TRBV5-6,-,TRBD2,TRBJ2-3,CASGREALTDTQYF,TGTGCCAGCGGACGGGAGGCCCTCACAGATACGCAGTATTTT
TRBV19,few,-,TRBJ1-1,CASTDSRNTEAFF,TGTGCCAGTACAGACAGTAGGAACACTGAAGCTTTCTTT
TRBV27,-,TRBD1,TRBJ1-4,CASRQGLNEKLFF,TGTGCCAGCAGACAGGGGCTAAATGAAAAACTGTTTTTT
TRBV14,-,-,TRBJ1-3,CASSQDVADIPTGNTIYF,TGTGCCAGCAGCCAAGATGTAGCGGATATTCCGACTGGAAACACCATATATTTT
TRBV7-8,-,-,TRBJ2-5,CASSPGTKETQYF,TGTGCCAGCAGCCCCGGGACAAAAGAGACCCAGTACTTC
TRBV30,few,-,TRBJ1-1,CAWSLGVMNTEAFF,TGTGCCTGGAGTCTAGGGGTAATGAACACTGAAGCTTTCTTT
TRBV9,-,-,TRBJ1-5,CASSDEQDVQPQHF,TGTGCCAGCAGCGATGAACAGGACGTCCAGCCCCAGCATTTT
TRBV29-1,-,TRBD2,TRBJ2-5,CSAETSGIQETQYF,TGCAGCGCTGAGACTAGCGGGATTCAAGAGACCCAGTACTTC
TRBV7-8,-,TRBD1,TRBJ2-7,CASSWSTSDRGEQYF,TGTGCCAGCAGCTGGTCTACTTCGGACAGGGGCGAGCAGTACTTC
TRBV9,-,TRBD2,TRBJ2-5,CASSVYPGLAGVTETQYF,TGTGCCAGCAGCGTATATCCCGGACTAGCGGGAGTAACGGAGACCCAGTACTTC
TRBV5-1,-,TRBD2,TRBJ2-1,CASSGGGSYNEQFF,TGCGCCAGCAGTGGCGGGGGCTCCTACAATGAGCAGTTCTTC
TRBV27,once,-,TRBJ2-7,CASSLSQGNGEQYF,TGTGCCAGCAGTTTAAGTCAGGGGAACGGCGAGCAGTACTTC
TRBV2,-,-,TRBJ2-1,CASRQGAYNEQFF,TGTGCCAGCAGGCAGGGCGCCTACAATGAGCAGTTCTTC
TRBV27,-,-,TRBJ1-2,CASSLSSGDGYTF,TGTGCCAGCAGTTTATCGTCAGGGGATGGCTACACCTTC
TRBV19,-,TRBD1,TRBJ1-2,CASSIVGQGARYGYTF,TGTGCCAGTAGTATAGTAGGGCAGGGGGCTCGGTATGGCTACACCTTC
TRBV7-2,-,-,TRBJ2-7,CASSLSSYEQYF,TGTGCCAGCAGCTTATCGTCCTACGAGCAGTACTTC
TRBV28,-,TRBD2,TRBJ2-7,CASSFFPLAGGIYEQYF,TGTGCCAGCAGTTTCTTCCCCCTAGCGGGAGGAATCTACGAGCAGTACTTC
TRBV6-6,-,TRBD1,TRBJ2-7,CASSYSTTGFYEQYF,TGTGCCAGCAGTTACTCTACGACAGGGTTCTACGAGCAGTACTTC
TRBV16,-,TRBD1,TRBJ2-2,CASSQFRNRGSSTGELFF,TGTGCCAGCAGCCAATTTCGGAACAGGGGCTCGTCCACCGGGGAGCTGTTTTTT
TRBV9,-,-,TRBJ2-7,CASSVSGFSYEQYF,TGTGCCAGCAGCGTATCAGGGTTCTCCTACGAGCAGTACTTC
TRBV9,-,TRBD1,TRBJ2-1,CASGDKDRGYNEQFF,TGTGCCAGCGGCGATAAGGACAGGGGCTACAATGAGCAGTTCTTC
TRBV7-9,-,-,TRBJ2-1,CASSEELVEQFF,TGTGCCAGCTCGGAGGAGTTGGTTGAGCAGTTCTTC
TRBV9,-,TRBD2,TRBJ2-5,CASSVRLAGGGETQYF,TGTGCCAGCAGCGTGCGACTAGCGGGAGGCGGAGAGACCCAGTACTTC
TRBV5-5,-,TRBD1,TRBJ2-7,CASSPLTGNNEQYF,TGTGCCAGCAGCCCGCTGACAGGGAACAACGAGCAGTACTTC
TRBV9,-,-,TRBJ2-4,CASSDGEYIQYF,TGTGCCAGCAGCGACGGGGAATACATTCAGTACTTC
TRBV11-2,once,TRBD2,TRBJ2-3,CASSMGLAESTDTQYF,TGTGCCAGCAGCATGGGACTAGCGGAAAGCACAGATACGCAGTATTTT
TRBV27,-,TRBD1,TRBJ1-4,CASSLGTGWEKLFF,TGTGCCAGCAGTTTAGGGACAGGTTGGGAAAAACTGTTTTTT
TRBV2,-,-,TRBJ1-5,CASSESQGLNQPQHF,TGTGCCAGCAGTGAATCGCAGGGTTTAAATCAGCCCCAGCATTTT